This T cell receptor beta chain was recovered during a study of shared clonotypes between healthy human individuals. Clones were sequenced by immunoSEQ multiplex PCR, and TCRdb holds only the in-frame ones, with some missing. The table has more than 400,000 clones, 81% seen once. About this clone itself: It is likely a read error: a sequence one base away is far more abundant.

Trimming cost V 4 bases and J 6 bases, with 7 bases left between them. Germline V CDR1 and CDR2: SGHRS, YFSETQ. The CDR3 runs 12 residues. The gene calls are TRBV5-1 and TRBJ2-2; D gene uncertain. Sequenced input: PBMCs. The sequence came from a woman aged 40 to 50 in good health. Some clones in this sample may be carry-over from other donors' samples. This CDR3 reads CASSTVPGELFF. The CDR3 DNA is TGCGCCAGCAGCACTGTTCCCGGGGAGCTGTTTTTT.